One and the same sample provided the 30 T cell receptor beta chains below, sequenced in a study of cytomegalovirus exposure and HLA in healthy donors. Primers for the PCR totalled 60 Vbeta and 13 Jbeta. Libraries were prepared by immunoSEQ multiplex PCR; TCRdb keeps only in-frame clonotypes and omits some of them. The table has about 150,000 clones, about 80% seen once. Sequencing used PBMCs. Receptor source: a man aged 25-45 years in good health and CMV-seropositive.

The J gene is TRBJ2-7, the V gene TRBV10-3, with D unresolved. The germline V gene encodes CDR1 ENHRY and CDR2 SYGVKD. Trimming pared 10 bases from V and 0 bases from J, leaving 7 bases between. This CDR3 is built from 11 residues. This chain's CDR3 is CATASSYEQYF. The CDR3 coding sequence is TGTGCCACGGCTAGCTCCTACGAGCAGTACTTC.

In this sample, this clone turned up once. The V gene is TRBV19, the J gene TRBJ1-1; TRBD1 matches 9 bases. The V gene end was trimmed by 6 bases and the J gene end by 5 bases; junction bases not matched to a gene: 7. This CDR3 spans 14 amino acids. The germline V gene has CDR1 LNHDA and CDR2 SQIVND (reference sequence). CDR3 sequence reads: CASRLTGGRTEAFF. The CDR3 nucleotides read TGTGCCAGTAGGTTGACAGGGGGGCGAACTGAAGCTTTCTTT.

The J gene is TRBJ1-2, the V gene TRBV7-9; 8 nucleotides match TRBD1. The CDR3 consists of 17 residues. V shed 0 bases, J shed 3 bases, and the junction held 9 bases outside the gene matches. Germline loops: CDR1 SEHNR, CDR2 FQNEAQ (reference sequence). CDR3 nucleotide sequence: TGTGCCAGCAGCTTAGCTGTTCAGGGGGCTTTAGACTATGGCTACACCTTC. This translates into CASSLAVQGALDYGYTF.

The V and J genes are TRBV6-5 and TRBJ1-3; no definite D call. The CDR3 contains 14 residues. V lost 2 bases, J lost 0 bases, and 5 bases lay in between. The V gene's germline CDR1 is MNHEY and CDR2 SVGAGI. The DNA of the CDR3 is TGTGCCAGCAGTTACACTTTCTCTGGAAACACCATATATTTT. It translates to CASSYTFSGNTIYF.

This clone was observed a single time. The chain recombines TRBV7-3 with TRBJ2-1; 7 bases map to TRBD1. The CDR3 extends over 15 amino acids. Germline V lookup: CDR1 SGHTA, CDR2 FQGTGA. V was clipped by 2 bases and J by 4 bases; unmatched bases: 5. The CDR3 DNA reads as TGTGCCAGCAGCTTACTTGCACAGGGGTACAATGAGCAGTTCTTC. Protein sequence: CASSLLAQGYNEQFF. Combining the CDR3 with reference TRBV7-3 and TRBJ2-1 gives the whole variable domain GAGVSQTPSNKVTEKGKYVELRCDPISGHTALYWYRQSLGQGPEFLIYFQGTGAADDSGLPNDRFFAVRPEGSVSTLKIQRTERGDSAVYLCASSLLAQGYNEQFFGPGTRLTVL.

The chain links TRBV5-8 to TRBJ1-1, with D uncertain. CDR1 SGHTS and CDR2 YDEGEE come from the germline V gene. Trimming left V 0 bases short and J 9 bases short, with 15 bases between. This CDR3 contains 14 residues. This chain's CDR3 is CASSLASTAPKAFF. DNA for the CDR3: TGTGCCAGCAGCTTGGCCTCTACAGCTCCAAAAGCTTTCTTT. Supplemented by reference TRBV5-8 and TRBJ1-1, the full variable domain reads EAGVTQSPTHLIKTRGQQATLRCSPISGHTSVYWYQQALGLGLQFLLWYDEGEERNRGNFPPRFSGRQFPNYSSELNVNALELEDSALYLCASSLASTAPKAFFGQGTRLTVV.

This chain joins TRBV2 and TRBJ1-2, with a weak D call TRBD1 (6 bases). The V end was cut by 3 bases, the J end by 0 bases, with 11 bases between. The germline gives CDR1 SNHLY, CDR2 FYNNEI. The CDR3 covers 15 residues. This CDR3 is CASSDEAGANYGYTF. The CDR3 DNA reads TGTGCCAGCAGTGATGAGGCAGGGGCTAACTATGGCTACACCTTC.

The genes are TRBV7-6 and TRBJ2-7, with a possible D match to TRBD2 (6 bases). CDR3 length: 14 amino acids. The germline gives CDR1 SGHVS, CDR2 FNYEAQ. V lost 1 base and J 6 bases, leaving 13 bases between the germline ends. CDR3 loop: CASSLGTGLGEQYF. The CDR3 DNA sequence: TGTGCCAGCAGCTTAGGGACGGGACTGGGCGAGCAGTACTTC.

The chain joins TRBV5-1 to TRBJ2-1; 14 bases map to TRBD2. The CDR3 has 18 residues. V lost 4 bases and J lost 7; bases outside the gene matches: 13. The V gene's germline CDR1 is SGHRS and CDR2 YFSETQ. In nucleotides, the CDR3 is TGCGCCAGCAGCCCGGGACTAGCGGGAGAAGCGCGAGGGAATGAGCAGTTCTTC. The encoded protein is CASSPGLAGEARGNEQFF. Full variable domain (missing parts from reference TRBV5-1 and TRBJ2-1): KAGVTQTPRYLIKTRGQQVTLSCSPISGHRSVSWYQQTPGQGLQFLFEYFSETQRNKGNFPGRFSGRQFSNSRSEMNVSTLELGDSALYLCASSPGLAGEARGNEQFFGPGTRLTVL.

The chain employs TRBV6-5 and TRBJ2-1; 10 bases are shared with TRBD1. This CDR3 contains 14 residues. Germline V gives CDR1 MNHEY, CDR2 SVGAGI. Losses at the gene ends were 8 bases for V and 4 bases for J; bases not matched to a gene: 5. The chain's CDR3 is CASSDRGPYNEQFF. CDR3 nucleotide sequence: TGTGCCAGCTCCGACAGGGGGCCTTACAATGAGCAGTTCTTC.

The V call is TRBV10-3, the J call TRBJ1-3; 8 nucleotides match TRBD1. Germline V gene lookup returns CDR1 ENHRY and CDR2 SYGVKD. V lost 2 bases, J lost 3 bases, and 6 bases stayed unmatched. The length of the CDR3 is 16 residues. The chain's CDR3 is CAISEPDRGGGNTIYF. CDR3 coding DNA: TGTGCCATCAGTGAGCCAGACAGGGGTGGTGGAAACACCATATATTTT.

The count of this clone is one. The rearrangement links TRBV7-2 to TRBJ1-1; 8 bases match TRBD1. The CDR3 length is 14 residues. With 4 bases clipped from V and 1 base from J, the junction kept 2 bases outside the gene matches. In germline, CDR1 is SGHTA, CDR2 FQGNSA. This chain's CDR3 is CASSYGQGNTEAFF. In DNA form, the CDR3 reads TGTGCCAGCAGCTATGGACAGGGGAACACTGAAGCTTTCTTT.

This rearrangement joins TRBV2 to TRBJ2-5; D uncertain. CDR3 length: 11 amino acids. Germline CDR1 reads SNHLY; CDR2 reads FYNNEI. V was shortened by 7 bases and J by 5 bases, with 8 bases between the two germline ends. CDR3 sequence: CASKQEETQYF. The CDR3 region has the DNA TGTGCCAGCAAGCAAGAGGAGACCCAGTACTTC.

V and J are TRBV7-2 and TRBJ2-7; 8 bases align to TRBD1. The CDR3 sequence is 14 residues long. CDR1 is SGHTA, CDR2 FQGNSA, per germline. Trimming cost V 4 bases and J 6 bases; bases outside gene matches: 8. The CDR3 DNA reads TGTGCCAGCAGCTCCACGGACAGGGTAGTCGAGCAGTACTTC. Translated: CASSSTDRVVEQYF.

The J gene is TRBJ2-1, the V gene TRBV29-1; TRBD2 matches at 14 bases. Unmatched junction bases numbered 5, after V lost 7 bases and J lost 0 bases. The CDR3 has 16 amino acids. The germline V gene encodes CDR1 SQVTM and CDR2 ANQGSEA. The CDR3 protein is CSADGTSGSSYNEQFF. DNA for the CDR3: TGCAGCGCTGATGGGACTAGCGGGAGCTCCTACAATGAGCAGTTCTTC.

This clone was seen only once. The chain is built from TRBV2 and TRBJ1-5; tentative D call: TRBD1 (5 bases). Trimming stripped 5 bases from V and 7 bases from J, with 12 bases between. The CDR3 runs 13 residues. Per germline, CDR1 SNHLY and CDR2 FYNNEI. Here the CDR3 DNA reads TGTGCCAGCAGTAGCAGGGATTCCCAGCCCCAGCATTTT. Protein sequence: CASSSRDSQPQHF.

The chain uses TRBV11-2 and TRBJ2-7; TRBD1 matches 8 bases. Per the germline V gene, CDR1 is SGHAT and CDR2 is FQNNGV. The ends lost 4 bases at V and 4 bases at J; junction bases unmatched: 9. The CDR3 consists of 15 residues. This CDR3 is CASSYWTGMRYEQYF. The CDR3 nucleotides read TGTGCCAGCAGCTACTGGACAGGGATGAGGTACGAGCAGTACTTC.

The genes are TRBV19 and TRBJ2-7; 7 nucleotides line up with TRBD1. This CDR3 spans 12 amino acids. The V and J ends lost 5 bases and 10 bases, in that order; junction bases with no gene match: 8. Germline loops: CDR1 LNHDA, CDR2 SQIVND (reference sequence). CDR3 in DNA: TGTGCCAGTAGTCTACGACAGGGCCATCAGTACTTC. Amino acids: CASSLRQGHQYF.

The chain recombines TRBV28 with TRBJ2-2; 10 nucleotides agree with TRBD2. This CDR3 has 16 residues. The germline V gene encodes CDR1 MDHEN and CDR2 SYDVKM. With V trimmed by 6 bases and J by 5 bases, 9 bases remained unmatched. CDR3 nucleotide sequence: TGTGCCAGCAGCCCAGCGGGAGGGCCCGTTACCGGGGAGCTGTTTTTT. This codes for CASSPAGGPVTGELFF.

V is TRBV27 and J is TRBJ2-1; 8 bases line up with TRBD2. Germline V gives CDR1 MNHEY, CDR2 SMNVEV (reference sequence). The V gene end was trimmed by 6 bases and the J gene end by 5 bases; junction bases not matched to a gene: 12. The CDR3 sequence is 16 residues long. The CDR3 loop reads CASSREGRGPDNEQFF. The CDR3 DNA sequence: TGTGCCAGCAGCCGGGAGGGAAGGGGCCCTGACAATGAGCAGTTCTTC.

The rearrangement uses TRBV4-2 and TRBJ2-7; a possible D gene is TRBD2 (5 bases). Germline loops: CDR1 LGHNA, CDR2 YNFKEQ. Trimming left V 1 base short and J 0 bases short, with 16 bases between. The CDR3 contains 17 residues. Here the CDR3 reads CASSQVLSTADSYEQYF. CDR3 bases: TGTGCCAGCAGCCAAGTTCTCTCTACAGCGGACTCCTACGAGCAGTACTTC.

With regard to this clone: One junction end disagrees with the germline gene, perhaps due to a read error. This CDR3 is CASTELVREQFF. The CDR3 coding sequence is TGTGCCAGCACTGAACTAGTACGGGAGCAGTTCTTC. The V call is TRBV2, the J call TRBJ2-1; D might be TRBD2 (5 bases). CDR3 size: 12 residues. Germline V CDR1 and CDR2: SNHLY, FYNNEI.

This clone was counted a few times. The chain has TRBV6-5 and TRBJ1-6, with 7 positions matching TRBD1. The V and J ends lost 0 bases and 7 bases, in that order; junction bases with no gene match: 6. CDR1 MNHEY and CDR2 SVGAGI come from the germline V gene. The CDR3 sequence is 16 residues long. This CDR3 is CASSYSIATGNSPLHF. The CDR3 DNA reads as TGTGCCAGCAGTTACTCGATCGCGACAGGGAATTCACCCCTCCACTTT.

V gene TRBV11-2 combines with J gene TRBJ2-7; 9 nucleotides line up with TRBD2. CDR1 and CDR2 from the germline V gene are SGHAT and FQNNGV. This CDR3 spans 15 amino acids. Trimming cost V 5 bases and J 6 bases; bases outside gene matches: 11. CDR3 sequence: CASSISGTSYPEQYF. The CDR3 DNA is TGTGCCAGCAGCATTTCCGGGACTAGCTATCCCGAGCAGTACTTC.

The chain employs TRBV14 and TRBJ2-5; tentative D call: TRBD1 (5 bases). Germline values: CDR1 SGHDN, CDR2 FVKESK. V gave up 0 bases and J gave up 1 base, with 6 bases separating them. The CDR3 extends over 14 amino acids. CDR3 DNA sequence: TGTGCCAGCAGCCAAGAGACAGCCCAAGAGACCCAGTACTTC. It specifies CASSQETAQETQYF.

The J gene is TRBJ2-1, the V gene TRBV28; 12 bases fit TRBD1. V lost 6 bases and J lost 5; bases outside the gene matches: 5. The CDR3 sequence is 15 residues long. From germline, CDR1 is MDHEN and CDR2 SYDVKM. CDR3 region: CASRGTGGIDNEQFF. The CDR3 region has the DNA TGTGCCAGCAGGGGGACAGGGGGCATCGACAATGAGCAGTTCTTC.

The V and J genes are TRBV9 and TRBJ2-7, with 8 bases aligning to TRBD2. Germline V gene sequence: CDR1 SGDLS, CDR2 YYNGEE. The CDR3 consists of 14 residues. Germline trimming cut 4 bases from V and 6 bases from J; bases unmatched to any gene: 9. The DNA of the CDR3 is TGTGCCAGCAGCCGGACCGGACTAGCACCCGAGCAGTACTTC. Its protein is CASSRTGLAPEQYF.

This clone was counted a few times. This chain connects TRBV4-2 to TRBJ2-7; 8 bases map to TRBD1. The CDR3 covers 16 residues. Germline V gives CDR1 LGHNA, CDR2 YNFKEQ. Trimming at V came to 0 bases and at J to 1 base, leaving 5 bases not matched to a gene. The CDR3 DNA reads as TGTGCCAGCAGCCAAGATCAGGGGGCTGGGTCCTACGAGCAGTACTTC. Residues: CASSQDQGAGSYEQYF.

This clone occurred a few times. V gene TRBV14 combines with J gene TRBJ2-7; tentative D call: TRBD2 (5 bases). With 2 bases removed from V and 2 bases from J, the gap between germline ends came to 10 bases. The CDR3 contains 14 residues. Germline lookup yields CDR1 SGHDN and CDR2 FVKESK. The chain's CDR3 is CASSQSRAPYEQYF. CDR3 sequence (DNA): TGTGCCAGCAGCCAATCGAGGGCCCCCTACGAGCAGTACTTC.

This clone turned up a few times. This CDR3 is also generated by other DNA sequences in the sample. The rearrangement links TRBV6-6 to TRBJ2-7, with TRBD1 identical over 10 bases. The CDR3 covers 13 residues. The germline CDR1 and CDR2 sequences are MNHNY and SVGAGI (reference sequence). The V gene end was trimmed by 8 bases and the J gene end by 2 bases; junction bases not matched to a gene: 3. The CDR3 region has the DNA TGTGCCAGCGGGGACAGGGGCCCCTACGAGCAGTACTTC. This gives the protein CASGDRGPYEQYF.